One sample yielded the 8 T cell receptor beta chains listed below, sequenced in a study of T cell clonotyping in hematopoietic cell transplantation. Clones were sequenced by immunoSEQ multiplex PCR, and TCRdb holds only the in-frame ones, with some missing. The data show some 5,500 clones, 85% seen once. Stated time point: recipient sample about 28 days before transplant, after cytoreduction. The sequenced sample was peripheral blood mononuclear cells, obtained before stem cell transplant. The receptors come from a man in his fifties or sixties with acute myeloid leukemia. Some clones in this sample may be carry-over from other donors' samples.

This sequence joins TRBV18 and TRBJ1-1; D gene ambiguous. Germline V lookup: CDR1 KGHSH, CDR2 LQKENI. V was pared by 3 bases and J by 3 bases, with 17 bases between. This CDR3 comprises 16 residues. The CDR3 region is CASSPGGPGRHTEAFF. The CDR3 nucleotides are TGTGCCAGCTCACCGGGCGGACCGGGGAGGCACACTGAAGCTTTCTTT.

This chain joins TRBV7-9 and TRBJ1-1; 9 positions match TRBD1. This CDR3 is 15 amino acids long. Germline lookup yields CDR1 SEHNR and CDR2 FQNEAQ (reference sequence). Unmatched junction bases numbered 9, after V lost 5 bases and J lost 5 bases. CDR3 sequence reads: CASSLTGGRITEAFF. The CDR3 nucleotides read TGTGCCAGCAGCCTCACAGGGGGCAGGATTACTGAAGCTTTCTTT.

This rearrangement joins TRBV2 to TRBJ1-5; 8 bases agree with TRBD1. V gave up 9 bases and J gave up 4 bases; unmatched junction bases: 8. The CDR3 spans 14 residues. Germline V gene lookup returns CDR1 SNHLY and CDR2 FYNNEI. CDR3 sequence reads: CARGGTGGNQPQHF. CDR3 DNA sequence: TGTGCCAGGGGAGGTACAGGGGGAAATCAGCCCCAGCATTTT.

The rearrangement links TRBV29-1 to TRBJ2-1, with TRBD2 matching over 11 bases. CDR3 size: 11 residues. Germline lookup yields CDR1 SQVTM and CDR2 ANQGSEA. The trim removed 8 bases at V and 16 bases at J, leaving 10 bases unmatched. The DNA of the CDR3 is TGCAGCACCCTTTGGGGGACTAGCGGATTCTTC. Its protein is CSTLWGTSGFF.

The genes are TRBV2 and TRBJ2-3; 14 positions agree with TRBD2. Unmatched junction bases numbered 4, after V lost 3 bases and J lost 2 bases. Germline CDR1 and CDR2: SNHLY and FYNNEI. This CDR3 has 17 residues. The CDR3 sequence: CASSETSGRVITDTQYF. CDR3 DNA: TGTGCCAGCAGTGAGACTAGCGGGAGGGTTATCACAGATACGCAGTATTTT.

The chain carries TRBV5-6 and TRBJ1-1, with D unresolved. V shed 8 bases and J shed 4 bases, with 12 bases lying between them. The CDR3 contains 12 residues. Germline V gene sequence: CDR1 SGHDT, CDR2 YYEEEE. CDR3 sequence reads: CASFVRSTEAFF. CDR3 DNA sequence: TGTGCCAGTTTCGTGAGGAGCACTGAAGCTTTCTTT.

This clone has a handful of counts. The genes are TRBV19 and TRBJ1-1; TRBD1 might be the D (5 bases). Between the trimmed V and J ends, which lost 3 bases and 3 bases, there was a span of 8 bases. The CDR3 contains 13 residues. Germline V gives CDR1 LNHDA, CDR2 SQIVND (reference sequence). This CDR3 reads CASSISRDTEAFF. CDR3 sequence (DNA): TGTGCCAGTAGTATTAGCAGGGACACTGAAGCTTTCTTT.

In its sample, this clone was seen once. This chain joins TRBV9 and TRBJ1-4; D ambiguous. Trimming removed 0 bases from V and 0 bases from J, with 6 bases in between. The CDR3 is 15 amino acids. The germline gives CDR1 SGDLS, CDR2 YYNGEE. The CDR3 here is CASSVDWATNEKLFF. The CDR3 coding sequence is TGTGCCAGCAGCGTAGACTGGGCAACTAATGAAAAACTGTTTTTT.